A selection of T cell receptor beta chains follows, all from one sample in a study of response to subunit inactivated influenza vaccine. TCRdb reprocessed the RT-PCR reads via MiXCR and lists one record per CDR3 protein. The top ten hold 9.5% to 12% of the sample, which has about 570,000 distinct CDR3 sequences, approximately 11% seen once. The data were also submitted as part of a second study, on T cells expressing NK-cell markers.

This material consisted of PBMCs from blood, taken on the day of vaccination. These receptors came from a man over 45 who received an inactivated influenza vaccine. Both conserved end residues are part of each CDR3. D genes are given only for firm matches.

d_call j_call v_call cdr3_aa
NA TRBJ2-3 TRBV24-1 CATSKSSTDTQYF
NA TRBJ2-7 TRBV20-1 CSASGGSSYEQYF
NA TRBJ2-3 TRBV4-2 CASSQVVGTNTDTQYF
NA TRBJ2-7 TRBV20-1 CSARAPTVSYEQYF
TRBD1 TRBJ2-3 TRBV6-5 CASSYGDRRDTQYF
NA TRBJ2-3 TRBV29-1 CSIEEGGDTQYF
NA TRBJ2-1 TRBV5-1 CASRNAGRSYNEQFF
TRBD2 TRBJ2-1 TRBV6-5 CASSYSRTSGVGEQFF
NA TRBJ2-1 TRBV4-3 CASSQDQVAGSSYNEQFF
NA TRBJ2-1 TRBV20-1 CSAMGIRGPYNEQFF
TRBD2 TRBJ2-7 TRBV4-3 CASSQGLAGGVYEQYF
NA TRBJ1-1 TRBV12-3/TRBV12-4 CASSLGGGEAFF
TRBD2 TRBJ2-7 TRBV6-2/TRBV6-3 CASNRLAVSYEQYF
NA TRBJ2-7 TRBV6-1 CASSEVGEQYF
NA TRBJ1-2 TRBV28 CASRTGVRVDYGYTF
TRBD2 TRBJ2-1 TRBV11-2 CASTTSGGWQEQFF
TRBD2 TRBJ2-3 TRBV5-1 CASSSGTRRFTDTQYF
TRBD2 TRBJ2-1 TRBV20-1 CSARDLGVAGIHNEQFF
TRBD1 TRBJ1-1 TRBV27 CASSFGQGAGEAFF
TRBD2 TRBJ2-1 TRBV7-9 CASPPSGSYNEQFF
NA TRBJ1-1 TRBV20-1 CSARDYQGGTAAFF
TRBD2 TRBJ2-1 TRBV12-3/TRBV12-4 CASRTGTRFNEQFF
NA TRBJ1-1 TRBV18 CASSPGPREAFF
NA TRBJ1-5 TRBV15 CATSREINQPQHF
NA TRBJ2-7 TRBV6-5 CASTYGSGPYEQYF
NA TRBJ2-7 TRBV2 CAGLGERSYEQYF
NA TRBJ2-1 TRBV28 CASSLVGRSSYNEQFF
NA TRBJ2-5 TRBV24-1 CATSDLHVRGLKTQYF
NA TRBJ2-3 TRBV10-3 CAISGETDTQYF
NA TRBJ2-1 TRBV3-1 CATSPGPTGDEQFF
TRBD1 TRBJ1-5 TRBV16 CASSQQTGIQPQHF
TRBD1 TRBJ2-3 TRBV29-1 CSVVRQGRTDTQYF
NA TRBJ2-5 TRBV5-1 CASSLGLSQETQYF
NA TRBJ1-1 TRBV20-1 CSAVRSGTEAFF
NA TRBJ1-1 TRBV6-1 CASSEGDQRAFF
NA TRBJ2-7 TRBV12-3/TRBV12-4 CASSLLQGYEQYF
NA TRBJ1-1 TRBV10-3 CAISESVGIMNTEAFF
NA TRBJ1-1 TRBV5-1 CASSLAAANTEAFF
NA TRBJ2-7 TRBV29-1 CSVGYSPGTNYEQYF
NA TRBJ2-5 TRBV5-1 CASSLVGGQRTQYF
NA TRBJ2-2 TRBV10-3 CAISVGGANTGELFF
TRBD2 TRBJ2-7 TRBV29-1 CSVRGRQVYEQYF
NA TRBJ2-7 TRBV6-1 CASSEVAYEQYF
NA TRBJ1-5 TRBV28 CASSFGGTRNQPQHF
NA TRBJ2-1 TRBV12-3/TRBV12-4 CASSTYYNEQFF